This T cell receptor (beta chain) was sequenced during a study of cytomegalovirus exposure and HLA in healthy donors. This clone was seen a single time. Its antigen is not identified. It was with 60 Vbeta and 13 Jbeta primers that the PCR ran. The assay was immunoSEQ multiplex PCR, and TCRdb's table has in-frame clones only and misses some. The sample contains 90,000 to 120,000 clones, roughly three quarters of which appear only once. V trimming: 5 bases; J trimming: 7 bases; junction bases outside the gene matches: 11. Germline CDR1 is PRHDT and CDR2 is FYEKMQ (reference sequence). The CDR3 sequence is 16 residues long. The study's findings and limits: The authors later found most CMV-associated TCR beta chains appeared HLA-restricted. Another analysis was done later, and it associated fewer than 20,000 TCR beta sequences with HLA alleles at 0.05 false discovery rate. Among the most significant clusters, several appeared linked to common viral pathogens in a later analysis.

This chain connects TRBV13 to TRBJ2-1, with 10 bases matching TRBD2. The specimen sequenced was PBMCs. This TCR was sampled from a woman in her thirties or forties in good health and CMV-seronegative. The CDR3 here is CASSPINRAGGNEQFF. In nucleotides, the CDR3 is TGTGCCAGCAGCCCAATCAACCGAGCGGGAGGGAATGAGCAGTTCTTC. The full variable domain, completed using reference TRBV13 and TRBJ2-1, is AAGVIQSPRHLIKEKRETATLKCYPIPRHDTVYWYQQGPGQDPQFLISFYEKMQSDKGSIPDRFSAQQFSDYHSELNMSSLELGDSALYFCASSPINRAGGNEQFFGPGTRLTVL.